The 29 T cell receptor beta chains in this list originate from one sample, sequenced in a study of T cell repertoires in cytomegalovirus infection. The antigens of these receptors remain unknown. TCRdb analysed the reads with MiXCR anew, one entry per CDR3 protein. The sample records some 560,000 distinct CDR3 sequences, around 40% being singletons. This specimen consisted of cultured PBMCs, obtained from culture after CMV antigen stimulation. The receptor source for this set is a human donor in good health (CMV status not recorded). Some clones in this sample may be carry-over from other donors' samples.

This clonotype came up many times. The rearrangement links TRBV11-2 to TRBJ2-7; 7 bases are shared with TRBD2. The CDR3 consists of 14 residues. Per germline, CDR1 SGHAT and CDR2 FQNNGV. Trimming took 4 bases from V and 4 from J; bases not matched to a gene: 7. The DNA of the CDR3 is TGTGCCAGCAGCTCGACTAGCAGACATTACGAGCAGTACTTC. This sequence encodes CASSSTSRHYEQYF.

The V call is TRBV7-4, the J call TRBJ1-2, with D hard to call. Germline CDR1 SGHVT, CDR2 SQSDAQ. Trimming cost V 3 bases and J 4 bases, with 12 bases left between them. This CDR3 spans 14 amino acids. The DNA of the CDR3 is TGTGCCAGCAGCTTTAAGGAATTCGGCTATGGCTACACCTTC. It translates to CASSFKEFGYGYTF.

The rearrangement uses TRBV4-2 and TRBJ1-4; TRBD1 might be the D (6 bases). Germline V gives CDR1 LGHNA, CDR2 YNFKEQ. The CDR3 is 15 amino acids. The V and J ends lost 1 base and 7 bases respectively, with 13 bases between them. The DNA for the CDR3 is TGTGCCAGCAGCCAAGTAGAGAGGGGGAGTGAAAAACTGTTTTTT. Protein product: CASSQVERGSEKLFF.

This clonotype has ten or more counts. The chain employs TRBV7-2 and TRBJ1-2; no firm D call. In germline, CDR1 is SGHTA, CDR2 FQGNSA. Trimming cost V 3 bases and J 4 bases, with 12 bases left between them. The CDR3 is 14 amino acids. The CDR3 spells CASSLGNDPYGYTF. The CDR3 DNA sequence: TGTGCCAGCAGCTTGGGGAATGACCCCTATGGCTACACCTTC.

This clonotype was observed a handful of times. This chain joins TRBV12-3 or TRBV12-4 and TRBJ2-1, with D perhaps being TRBD1 or TRBD2 (5 bases each). Trimming took off 3 bases at V and 9 bases at J, with 12 bases between the two ends. This CDR3 spans 13 amino acids. The CDR3 reads CASSLGPGGEQFF. Here the CDR3 DNA reads TGTGCCAGCAGTTTGGGACCGGGCGGTGAGCAGTTCTTC.

The chain joins TRBV12-3 or TRBV12-4 to TRBJ1-1; D is unresolved. The CDR3 is made up of 11 amino acids. Trimming shortened V by 5 bases and J by 10 bases, and 11 bases separated the two germline ends. The CDR3 DNA follows: TGTGCCAGCAGTGCCGACATGGTAGCTTTCTTT. It translates to CASSADMVAFF.

This clonotype has just a few counts. This chain links TRBV7-2 with TRBJ2-5, with D possibly being TRBD1 (5 bases). This CDR3 has 15 residues. Trimming removed 4 bases at V and 4 bases at J, with 16 bases between. Germline CDR1 SGHTA, CDR2 FQGNSA. DNA of the CDR3: TGTGCCAGCAGCTCAAGGACACTGGGGCGAGAGACCCAGTACTTC. This codes for CASSSRTLGRETQYF.

This clonotype was seen at least ten times. The chain recombines TRBV7-2 with TRBJ2-3; D may be TRBD1 (6 bases). V lost 0 bases, J lost 7 bases, and 14 bases lay in between. The germline V gene encodes CDR1 SGHTA and CDR2 FQGNSA. The CDR3 is 15 amino acids. The CDR3, as DNA: TGTGCCAGCAGCTTAGCCGGACACAGGGCTAATACGCAGTATTTT. Its protein is CASSLAGHRANTQYF.

This clonotype was counted at least ten times. V usage is TRBV7-8 and J usage is TRBJ2-4, with TRBD1 matching over 7 bases. Germline CDR1 SGHVS, CDR2 FQNEAQ. CDR3 length: 19 residues. Trimming took 5 bases from V and 0 from J; bases not matched to a gene: 16. DNA for the CDR3: TGTGCCAGCAGCGTCGGAAGGGGGCGGTCACCGCTAGCCAAAAACATTCAGTACTTC. Encoded protein: CASSVGRGRSPLAKNIQYF.

The chain employs TRBV3-1 and TRBJ2-3; D unclear. With 6 bases removed from V and 8 bases from J, the gap between germline ends came to 21 bases. Germline CDR1 and CDR2: LGHDT and YNNKEL (reference sequence). CDR3 length equals 15 residues. The CDR3 protein is CASRDGDPHIVTQYF. CDR3 in DNA: TGTGCCAGCAGAGACGGTGACCCCCACATTGTTACGCAGTATTTT.

In this sample, this clonotype turned up a few times. The gene calls are TRBV7-2 and TRBJ2-7; 7 nucleotides line up with TRBD1. With V trimmed by 5 bases and J by 0 bases, 7 bases remained unmatched. This CDR3 comprises 15 residues. The germline gives CDR1 SGHTA, CDR2 FQGNSA. The CDR3 loop is CASSPQGQASYEQYF. The CDR3 DNA follows: TGTGCCAGCAGCCCACAGGGGCAAGCCTCCTACGAGCAGTACTTC. Drawing the rest from reference TRBV7-2 and TRBJ2-7, the complete variable domain is GAGVSQSPSNKVTEKGKDVELRCDPISGHTALYWYRQSLGQGLEFLIYFQGNSAPDKSGLPSDRFSAERTGGSVSTLTIQRTQQEDSAVYLCASSPQGQASYEQYFGPGTRLTVT.

The rearrangement joins TRBV7-9 to TRBJ1-4, with 8 bases fitting TRBD1. V lost 0 bases, J lost 6 bases, and 6 bases stayed unmatched. The CDR3 spans 16 residues. The germline V gene encodes CDR1 SEHNR and CDR2 FQNEAQ (reference sequence). The CDR3: CASSLAPGQVDEKLFF. The CDR3 DNA follows: TGTGCCAGCAGCTTAGCGCCGGGACAGGTGGATGAAAAACTGTTTTTT.

The CDR3 is CASSQDRLHTEAFF. CDR3 DNA: TGTGCCAGCAGCCAAGATAGGCTACATACTGAAGCTTTCTTT. V and J are TRBV4-2 and TRBJ1-1; no clear D gene. The CDR3 totals 14 residues. V gave up 0 bases and J gave up 5 bases, with 10 bases separating them. Per germline, CDR1 LGHNA and CDR2 YNFKEQ.

The V gene is TRBV7-6, the J gene TRBJ1-2; D might be TRBD1 (6 bases). CDR1 is SGHVS and CDR2 is FNYEAQ in the germline V gene. The CDR3 covers 14 residues. V lost 1 base and J lost 6, with 12 bases in between. CDR3 amino acids: CASSLGGLSDGYTF. CDR3 DNA: TGTGCCAGCAGCTTAGGGGGGCTATCCGATGGCTACACCTTC. Full variable domain (rest looked up from reference TRBV7-6 and TRBJ1-2): GAGVSQSPRYKVTKRGQDVALRCDPISGHVSLYWYRQALGQGPEFLTYFNYEAQQDKSGLPNDRFSAERPEGSISTLTIQRTEQRDSAMYRCASSLGGLSDGYTFGSGTRLTVV.

This chain connects TRBV7-9 to TRBJ2-7, with D perhaps being TRBD1 or TRBD2 (5 bases each). The length of the CDR3 is 16 residues. The germline V gene encodes CDR1 SEHNR and CDR2 FQNEAQ (reference sequence). V lost 5 bases to trimming and J lost 2 bases, with 19 bases between them. CDR3 sequence (DNA): TGTGCCAGCAGCCCCAGACCGGGGCAGCCTACCTACGAGCAGTACTTC. This codes for CASSPRPGQPTYEQYF.

The J gene is TRBJ1-1, the V gene TRBV7-6; tentative D call: TRBD1 (5 bases). The germline gives CDR1 SGHVS, CDR2 FNYEAQ. This CDR3 is built from 15 residues. V lost 5 bases to trimming and J lost 0 bases, with 13 bases between them. CDR3 protein: CASSAAGGLNTEAFF. CDR3 DNA sequence: TGTGCCAGCAGCGCCGCGGGGGGATTGAACACTGAAGCTTTCTTT.

The genes are TRBV20-1 and TRBJ2-3, with 12 bases identical to TRBD2. The V segment lost 6 bases and the J segment 2 bases; nucleotides outside the gene matches: 12. Germline loops: CDR1 DFQATT, CDR2 SNEGSKA (reference sequence). This CDR3 has 17 amino acids. The CDR3 spells CSAQAGLAGGFTDTQYF. CDR3 nucleotide sequence: TGCAGTGCCCAAGCGGGGCTAGCGGGAGGGTTCACAGATACGCAGTATTTT.

The CDR3 spells CSALTGHRNQPQHF. In nucleotides, the CDR3 is TGCAGTGCGCTGACAGGGCATCGCAATCAGCCCCAGCATTTT. This chain links TRBV20-1 with TRBJ1-5; 7 bases fit TRBD1. The V and J ends lost 6 bases and 2 bases, in that order; junction bases with no gene match: 7. Germline assignment: CDR1 DFQATT and CDR2 SNEGSKA (reference sequence). CDR3 length equals 14 residues.

This clonotype appeared many times. The CDR3 protein is CASSWGEGYEQYF. The DNA of the CDR3 is TGTGCCAGCAGCTGGGGAGAGGGATACGAGCAGTACTTC. The V call is TRBV7-2, the J call TRBJ2-7, with a tentative D call TRBD2 (5 bases). Trimming shortened V by 4 bases and J by 4 bases, and 11 bases separated the two germline ends. Per the germline V gene, CDR1 is SGHTA and CDR2 is FQGNSA. This CDR3 spans 13 amino acids.

This chain links TRBV12-3 or TRBV12-4 with TRBJ1-5, with 10 bases that match TRBD1. With V trimmed by 3 bases and J by 6 bases, 11 bases remained unmatched. The CDR3 sequence is 17 residues long. The CDR3: CASSFLRGGQGSQPQHF. The CDR3 DNA reads TGTGCCAGCAGTTTCCTTCGGGGGGGACAGGGGAGTCAGCCCCAGCATTTT.

The DNA of the CDR3 is TGTGCCAGCAGCGCGGGACACATGAACACTGAAGCTTTCTTT. This gives the protein CASSAGHMNTEAFF. J is TRBJ1-1 and V is TRBV9; weak D call: TRBD1 (6 bases). This CDR3 comprises 14 residues. The V gene lost 3 bases and the J gene lost 0 bases, with 9 bases spanning the gap. Germline CDR1 is SGDLS and CDR2 is YYNGEE.

J is TRBJ2-7 and V is TRBV3-1; tentatively, D is TRBD1 or TRBD2 (6 bases each). The CDR3 is 12 residues long. Germline CDR1 and CDR2: LGHDT and YNNKEL (reference sequence). V lost 3 bases to trimming and J lost 5 bases, with 8 bases between them. This chain's CDR3 is CASSHGGHEQYF. CDR3 DNA sequence: TGTGCCAGCAGCCATGGGGGGCACGAGCAGTACTTC.

In this sample, this clonotype turned up once. The junction shows a germline mismatch at one end, possibly a read error. V usage is TRBV6-5 and J usage is TRBJ2-3; D not resolved. The CDR3 is made up of 16 amino acids. Germline CDR1 reads MNHEY; CDR2 reads SVGAGI. CDR3 in DNA: TGTGCCAGCAGTAACTCGATGTCGGGTGGCACAGATACGCAGTATTTT. Amino acid sequence: CASSNSMSGGTDTQYF.

This chain links TRBV12-3 or TRBV12-4 with TRBJ2-5; no reliable D call. Trimming stripped 3 bases from V and 2 bases from J, with 7 bases between. The CDR3 is 13 residues long. This chain's CDR3 is CASSFQSQETQYF. In DNA, the CDR3 is TGTGCCAGCAGTTTCCAGTCGCAAGAGACCCAGTACTTC.

The chain joins TRBV2 to TRBJ1-1, with unresolved D. CDR1 is SNHLY, CDR2 FYNNEI, per germline. CDR3 size: 14 residues. Trimming pared 4 bases from V and 3 bases from J, leaving 12 bases between. The CDR3 protein is CASSVEVGYTEAFF. The CDR3 DNA reads TGTGCCAGCAGTGTTGAGGTGGGGTACACTGAAGCTTTCTTT.

In this sample, this clonotype turned up many times. This chain links TRBV7-6 with TRBJ2-1; D is undetermined. CDR1 SGHVS and CDR2 FNYEAQ come from the germline V gene. This CDR3 has 15 amino acids. V lost 2 bases and J 0 bases, leaving 8 bases between the germline ends. The DNA for the CDR3 is TGTGCCAGCAGCTTAAAGTCCAGCTCCTACAATGAGCAGTTCTTC. It is translated as CASSLKSSSYNEQFF.

J is TRBJ2-5 and V is TRBV4-3; no clear D gene. V was cut by 0 bases and J by 3 bases, with 8 bases left in between. CDR3 size: 14 residues. Looked up from germline, CDR1 is LGHNA and CDR2 is YSLEER. CDR3 in amino acids: CASSQEYAEETQYF. The CDR3 region has the DNA TGCGCCAGCAGCCAAGAATATGCCGAAGAGACCCAGTACTTC.

This clonotype came up many times. The V gene is TRBV7-6, the J gene TRBJ1-1; no clear D gene. V gave up 2 bases and J gave up 1 base, with 17 bases separating them. The CDR3 loop spans 17 amino acids. The germline CDR1 and CDR2 sequences are SGHVS and FNYEAQ. CDR3 bases: TGTGCCAGCAGCTTAACGGTCTGGGTGGGCAGGAACACTGAAGCTTTCTTT. Translated, it gives CASSLTVWVGRNTEAFF. The whole variable domain, filled in from reference TRBV7-6 and TRBJ1-1, reads GAGVSQSPRYKVTKRGQDVALRCDPISGHVSLYWYRQALGQGPEFLTYFNYEAQQDKSGLPNDRFSAERPEGSISTLTIQRTEQRDSAMYRCASSLTVWVGRNTEAFFGQGTRLTVV.

V gene TRBV14 combines with J gene TRBJ2-3, with D unresolved. Trimming stripped 4 bases from V and 2 bases from J, with 7 bases between. The CDR3 has 13 amino acids. The germline V gene encodes CDR1 SGHDN and CDR2 FVKESK. CDR3 DNA sequence: TGTGCCAGCAGCCCCATGACCACAGATACGCAGTATTTT. Amino acid sequence: CASSPMTTDTQYF.